The 18 T cell receptor beta chains below come from one sample, sequenced in a study of OX40 agonist ivuxolimab in advanced cancers. The data were produced by immunoSEQ multiplex PCR, yet TCRdb's version contains in-frame clones alone and is incomplete. The sample lists 100,000 to 150,000 clones; around 93% were seen once. The sequencing used CD4+ or CD8+ T cells sorted from blood, collected in a trial of the OX40 agonist ivuxolimab. Receptor source: an adult with an advanced solid tumor such as melanoma, head and neck, liver or kidney cancer.

The rearrangement links TRBV6-5 to TRBJ1-6; 7 positions agree with TRBD1. This CDR3 has 16 amino acids. V trimming: 0 bases; J trimming: 5 bases; junction bases outside the gene matches: 4. Germline V CDR1 and CDR2: MNHEY, SVGAGI. This CDR3 reads CASSYSGTAHNSPLHF. CDR3 nucleotide sequence: TGTGCCAGCAGTTACTCCGGGACAGCCCATAATTCACCCCTCCACTTT.

This clone was seen just once. The J gene is TRBJ1-2, the V gene TRBV9; 10 nucleotides line up with TRBD1. The CDR3 sequence is 15 residues long. J was trimmed by 6 bases and V by 6 bases; bases with no gene match: 11. Germline loops: CDR1 SGDLS, CDR2 YYNGEE. The CDR3 DNA sequence: TGTGCCAGCAACAGTCAGACAGGGGGCAGAGATGGCTACACCTTC. Translation: CASNSQTGGRDGYTF.

This chain links TRBV7-6 with TRBJ2-2; D gene unclear. V shed 3 bases and J shed 5 bases, with 10 bases lying between them. Germline V gene sequence: CDR1 SGHVS, CDR2 FNYEAQ. This CDR3 comprises 14 residues. Here the CDR3 DNA reads TGTGCCAGCAGCTTGGGGATTCAAACCGGGGAGCTGTTTTTT. It specifies CASSLGIQTGELFF. The full variable domain, in which reference TRBV7-6 and TRBJ2-2 provide the parts outside the CDR3, is GAGVSQSPRYKVTKRGQDVALRCDPISGHVSLYWYRQALGQGPEFLTYFNYEAQQDKSGLPNDRFSAERPEGSISTLTIQRTEQRDSAMYRCASSLGIQTGELFFGEGSRLTVL.

V and J are TRBV5-4 and TRBJ2-5; D ambiguous. This CDR3 comprises 14 residues. V was cut by 0 bases and J by 2 bases, with 8 bases left in between. Germline V gene sequence: CDR1 SGHNT, CDR2 YYREEE (reference sequence). The DNA for the CDR3 is TGTGCCAGCAGCTTGGTTAAGGCACAAGAGACCCAGTACTTC. It encodes CASSLVKAQETQYF. Full variable domain (missing parts from reference TRBV5-4 and TRBJ2-5): ETGVTQSPTHLIKTRGQQVTLRCSSQSGHNTVSWYQQALGQGPQFIFQYYREEENGRGNFPPRFSGLQFPNYSSELNVNALELDDSALYLCASSLVKAQETQYFGPGTRLLVL.

The chain combines TRBV14 with TRBJ2-7; TRBD1 aligns across 10 bases. The CDR3 sequence is 18 residues long. The germline gives CDR1 SGHDN, CDR2 FVKESK. J lost 3 bases, V lost 4 bases, and 15 bases had no gene match. DNA of the CDR3: TGTGCCAGCAGCCCAATTCCGGGACAGGGGCAGGGACTCTACGAGCAGTACTTC. Residues: CASSPIPGQGQGLYEQYF.

The rearrangement uses TRBV7-2 and TRBJ2-4; TRBD2 matches at 8 bases. Germline loops: CDR1 SGHTA, CDR2 FQGNSA. The V segment lost 5 bases and the J segment 6 bases; nucleotides outside the gene matches: 12. The CDR3 is 16 residues long. The CDR3 loop reads CASSPWASGRGNIQYF. In nucleotides, the CDR3 is TGTGCCAGCAGCCCATGGGCCAGCGGGAGAGGAAACATTCAGTACTTC.

The genes are TRBV28 and TRBJ2-7; the match to TRBD1 covers 8 bases. This CDR3 has 15 residues. Germline loops: CDR1 MDHEN, CDR2 SYDVKM. Trimming removed 1 base from V and 8 bases from J; junction bases left unmatched: 10. The CDR3 bases are TGTGCCAGCAGTTTATCAGGGACAGGACATCAAAAGCAGTACTTC. Its translation is CASSLSGTGHQKQYF.

This chain uses TRBV9 with TRBJ1-2; D is uncertain. The CDR3 extends over 14 amino acids. The germline gives CDR1 SGDLS, CDR2 YYNGEE. V was shortened by 0 bases and J by 4 bases, with 10 bases between the two germline ends. The CDR3 DNA follows: TGTGCCAGCAGCGTAGACGGACGGACCTATGGCTACACCTTC. This encodes CASSVDGRTYGYTF.

The chain combines TRBV7-3 with TRBJ1-2, with D possibly being TRBD1 (6 bases). Looked up from germline, CDR1 is SGHTA and CDR2 is FQGTGA. V was pared by 6 bases and J by 8 bases, with 28 bases between. The CDR3 runs to 17 residues. For the CDR3, the DNA is TGTGCCAGCAGTCTGACTGGAGGGGGGTCAGCCAAGAGGGGCTACACCTTC. Its translation is CASSLTGGGSAKRGYTF.

This chain uses TRBV4-2 with TRBJ1-2; weak D call: TRBD1 (6 bases). With 4 bases removed from V and 4 bases from J, the gap between germline ends came to 16 bases. The germline V gene has CDR1 LGHNA and CDR2 YNFKEQ. CDR3 length: 15 residues. The CDR3 nucleotides are TGTGCCAGCAGCCCCGAAGGGGGATCGGTCTATGGCTACACCTTC. This gives the protein CASSPEGGSVYGYTF.

J is TRBJ2-7 and V is TRBV7-9; the D gene is possibly TRBD2 (6 bases). Trimming took 5 bases from V and 0 from J, leaving 14 bases between them. From germline, CDR1 is SEHNR and CDR2 FQNEAQ (reference sequence). The CDR3 runs to 15 residues. The CDR3 is CASSPRGSGSYEQYF. The CDR3 coding sequence is TGTGCCAGCAGCCCCCGGGGTAGCGGCTCCTACGAGCAGTACTTC.

The CDR3 is CASSYGFEQYF. In DNA form, the CDR3 reads TGTGCCAGCAGTTATGGGTTTGAGCAGTACTTC. The J gene is TRBJ2-7, the V gene TRBV7-2; unclear D gene. The germline V gene encodes CDR1 SGHTA and CDR2 FQGNSA. V was pared by 6 bases and J by 7 bases, with 10 bases between. The CDR3 loop spans 11 amino acids.

In its sample, this clone was seen a few times. This chain uses TRBV13 with TRBJ2-7; 10 nucleotides align to TRBD1. Germline CDR1 reads PRHDT; CDR2 reads FYEKMQ (reference sequence). V lost 4 bases, J lost 4 bases, and 7 bases stayed unmatched. This CDR3 is 15 amino acids long. CDR3 in amino acids: CASSSPGQGRYEQYF. The CDR3 bases are TGTGCCAGCAGCTCTCCGGGACAGGGGAGGTACGAGCAGTACTTC.

The chain carries TRBV5-1 and TRBJ2-5, with 7 positions matching TRBD1. The CDR3 has 13 amino acids. V dropped 4 bases and J dropped 1; count of bases not matched to a gene: 1. Germline loops: CDR1 SGHRS, CDR2 YFSETQ. The CDR3 nucleotides are TGCGCCAGCAGCGGGGACAGCCAAGAGACCCAGTACTTC. Translating it yields CASSGDSQETQYF.

The genes are TRBV29-1 and TRBJ2-7; 8 bases are a match to TRBD1. This CDR3 has 15 amino acids. In germline, CDR1 is SQVTM, CDR2 ANQGSEA. The J segment lost 4 bases and the V segment lost 2 bases, leaving 10 bases of the junction unmatched. For the CDR3, the DNA is TGCAGCGTTGAATTGTGGGAGACAGGGGATTACGAGCAGTACTTC. Protein: CSVELWETGDYEQYF.

The gene calls are TRBV14 and TRBJ2-1; 7 bases are a match to TRBD2. The CDR3 is 17 amino acids. V dropped 2 bases and J dropped 6; count of bases not matched to a gene: 13. Germline V gene data show CDR1 as SGHDN and CDR2 as FVKESK. The CDR3 spells CASSQRLFAGAANEQFF. The CDR3 bases are TGTGCCAGCAGCCAAAGGCTCTTCGCGGGAGCAGCCAATGAGCAGTTCTTC.

The chain couples TRBV28 to TRBJ2-6; D could derive from TRBD1 or TRBD2 (6 bases each). Per germline, CDR1 MDHEN and CDR2 SYDVKM. Trimming left V 5 bases short and J 3 bases short, with 17 bases between. There are 17 residues in the CDR3. CDR3 coding DNA: TGTGCCAGCAGTCCCACCCCGGGGGCGGGTGGGGCCAACGTCCTGACTTTC. It specifies CASSPTPGAGGANVLTF.

This clone was detected only once. This sequence joins TRBV4-1 and TRBJ2-2, with D hard to call. The CDR3 length is 16 residues. Trimming pared 2 bases from V and 5 bases from J, leaving 15 bases between. Germline-derived CDR1 and CDR2 are MGHRA and YSYEKL. The CDR3 DNA reads TGCGCCAGCAGCCAAATAGACTTGGTAGTTACCGGGGAGCTGTTTTTT. Translation: CASSQIDLVVTGELFF.